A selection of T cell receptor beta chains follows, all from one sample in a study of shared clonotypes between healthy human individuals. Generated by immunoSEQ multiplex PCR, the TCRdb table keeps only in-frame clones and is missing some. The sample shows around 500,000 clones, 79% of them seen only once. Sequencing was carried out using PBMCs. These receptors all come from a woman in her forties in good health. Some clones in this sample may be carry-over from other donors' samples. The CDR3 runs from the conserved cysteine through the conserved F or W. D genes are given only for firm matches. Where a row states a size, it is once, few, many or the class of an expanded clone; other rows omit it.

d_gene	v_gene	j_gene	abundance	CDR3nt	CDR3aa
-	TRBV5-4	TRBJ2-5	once	TGTGCCAGCAGCTCCGATAGGTACCAAGAGACCCAGTACTTC	CASSSDRYQETQYF
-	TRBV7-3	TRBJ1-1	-	TGTGCCAGCAGCTTAACCCCAGGGGACACTGAAGCTTTCTTT	CASSLTPGDTEAFF
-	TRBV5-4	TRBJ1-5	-	TGTGCCAGCAGCTTGGGAGGGGATCAGCCCCAGCATTTT	CASSLGGDQPQHF
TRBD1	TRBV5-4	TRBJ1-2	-	TGTGCCAGCAGCTTTCAGGGGGTCTATGGCTACACCTTC	CASSFQGVYGYTF
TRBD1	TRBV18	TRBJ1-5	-	TGTGCCAGCTCACCAGGGACAGGGGTGGATCAGCCCCAGCATTTT	CASSPGTGVDQPQHF
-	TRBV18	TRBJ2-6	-	TGTGCCAGCTCACCGATGGGGCTCTCTGGGGCCAACGTCCTGACTTTC	CASSPMGLSGANVLTF
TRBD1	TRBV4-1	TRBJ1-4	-	TGCGCCAGCAGCCAACTGACAGGGGGACGCGAAAAACTGTTTTTT	CASSQLTGGREKLFF
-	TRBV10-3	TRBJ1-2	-	TGTGCCATCGGAACAGAACTACTCTTTAACTATGGCTACACCTTC	CAIGTELLFNYGYTF
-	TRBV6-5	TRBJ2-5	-	TGTGCCAGCAGACGACAGGATCAAGAGACCCAGTACTTC	CASRRQDQETQYF
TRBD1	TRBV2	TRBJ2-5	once	TGTGCCAGCAGTGGCTACCACCCGACAGGGGGCGGCCAAGAGACCCAGTACTTC	CASSGYHPTGGGQETQYF
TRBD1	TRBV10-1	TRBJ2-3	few	TGCGCCAGCAGTAAACCGGGACAGGGAGCGGTCGCAGATACGCAGTATTTT	CASSKPGQGAVADTQYF
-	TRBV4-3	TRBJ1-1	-	TGCGCCAGCAGCCGAGGACAGAGCACTGAAGCTTTCTTT	CASSRGQSTEAFF
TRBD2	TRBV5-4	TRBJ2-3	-	TGTGCCAGCAGCCCGAGACTAGCGGGAGGCTTAGATACGCAGTATTTT	CASSPRLAGGLDTQYF